The rows below give T cell receptor beta chains drawn from one sample of a study of blood T cell repertoires in COVID-19. Assay: immunoSEQ multiplex PCR; the TCRdb copy retains only in-frame clones and omits some. Of more than 200,000 clones in the sample, 80% to 90% were seen once. The sample consisted of peripheral blood. The receptors originated from a woman aged 45-65 years with acute or convalescent COVID-19. Each CDR3 is given with its conserved first and last residue. Not all rows give a size; the values are once, few, many and, for expanded clones, a class.

V	size	J	length	CDR3
TRBV14	.	TRBJ2-1	16	CASSPPGAGGYNEQFF
TRBV6-6	once	TRBJ1-4	14	CASSTDRGYEKLFF
TRBV5-1	.	TRBJ2-2	12	CASSLNTGELFF
TRBV15	.	TRBJ1-2	15	CATSRDRGQGGGYTF
TRBV5-1	.	TRBJ2-7	16	CASSPTSGSGGNEQYF
TRBV5-1	.	TRBJ2-5	16	CASSRGASGSQETQYF
TRBV9	.	TRBJ2-1	16	CASSPRASGGLDEQFF
TRBV6-5	.	TRBJ1-5	13	CASSLQINQPQHF
TRBV28	.	TRBJ2-1	14	CASLGSGGWNEQFF
TRBV5-6	.	TRBJ2-7	15	CASSLDSGGSYEQYF
TRBV28	once	TRBJ2-5	16	CASAEAEGVGQETQYF
TRBV5-4	.	TRBJ1-1	15	CASSLAVSGGEGAFF
TRBV6-5	.	TRBJ2-7	15	CASSHRQASSQEQYF
TRBV24-1	.	TRBJ2-1	17	CATSEERGLADSNEQFF
TRBV12-3/TRBV12-4	.	TRBJ2-5	11	CASSFSGTQYF
TRBV29-1	.	TRBJ2-7	11	CSTRTDYEQYF